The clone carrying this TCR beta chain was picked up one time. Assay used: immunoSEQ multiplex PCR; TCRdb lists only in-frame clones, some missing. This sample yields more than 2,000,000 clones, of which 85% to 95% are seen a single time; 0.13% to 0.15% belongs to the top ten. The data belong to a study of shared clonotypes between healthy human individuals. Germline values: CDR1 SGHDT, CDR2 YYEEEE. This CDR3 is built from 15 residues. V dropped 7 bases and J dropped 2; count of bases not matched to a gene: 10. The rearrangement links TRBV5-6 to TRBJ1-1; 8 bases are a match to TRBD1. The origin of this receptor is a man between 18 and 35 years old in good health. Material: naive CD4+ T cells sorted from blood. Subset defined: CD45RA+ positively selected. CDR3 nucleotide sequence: TGTGCCAGCCCTGGCCCGGACAGGGCTAACACTGAAGCTTTCTTT. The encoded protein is CASPGPDRANTEAFF.